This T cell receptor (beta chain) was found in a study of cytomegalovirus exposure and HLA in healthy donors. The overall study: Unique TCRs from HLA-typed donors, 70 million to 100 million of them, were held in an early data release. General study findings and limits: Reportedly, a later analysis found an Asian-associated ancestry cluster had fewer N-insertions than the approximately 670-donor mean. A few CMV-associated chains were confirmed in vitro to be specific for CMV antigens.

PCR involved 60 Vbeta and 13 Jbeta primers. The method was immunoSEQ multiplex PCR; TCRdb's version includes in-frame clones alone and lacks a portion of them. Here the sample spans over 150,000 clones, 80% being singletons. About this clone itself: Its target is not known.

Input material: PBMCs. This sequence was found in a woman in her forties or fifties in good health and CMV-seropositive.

As DNA, the CDR3 is TGTGCCAGCAGCCCCGGACAGGCTAGCACAGATACGCAGTATTTT. Translating it yields CASSPGQASTDTQYF. This chain uses TRBV6-4 with TRBJ2-3; 7 bases match TRBD1. Trimming cost V 6 bases and J 0 bases; bases outside gene matches: 6. CDR1 MRHNA and CDR2 SNTAGT come from the germline V gene. This CDR3 is built from 15 residues.